A selection of T cell receptor beta chains follows, all from one sample in a study of blood T cell repertoires in COVID-19. The protocol was immunoSEQ multiplex PCR, while the TCRdb copy is restricted to in-frame clones and leaves out a portion. This sample has about 68,000 clones, with about nine tenths found just once. The sequenced sample consisted of peripheral blood. The source of these receptors is a young man with acute or convalescent COVID-19. Each CDR3 is given with its conserved first and last residue. The D gene is left open where the match is weak. Only part of the rows carry a size: once, few, many, or a class if the clone is expanded.

clone size: NA; D gene: TRBD1; J gene: TRBJ2-3; V gene: TRBV5-8; CDR3 DNA: TGTGCCAGCAGCTTAATCGGAAGGGGGCGGTCGGATACGCAGTATTTT; CDR3 protein: CASSLIGRGRSDTQYF
clone size: NA; D gene: NA; J gene: TRBJ2-5; V gene: TRBV9; CDR3 DNA: TGTGCCAGCAGCGTATCAGGGGTAGAGACCCAGTACTTC; CDR3 protein: CASSVSGVETQYF
clone size: NA; D gene: NA; J gene: TRBJ1-5; V gene: TRBV28; CDR3 DNA: TGTGCCAGCAGTTTTTTTGAAAGGGGTCAGCCCCAGCATTTT; CDR3 protein: CASSFFERGQPQHF
clone size: NA; D gene: NA; J gene: TRBJ2-1; V gene: TRBV5-1; CDR3 DNA: TGCGCCAGCAGCAACCAGGGCCATCATGAGCAGTTCTTC; CDR3 protein: CASSNQGHHEQFF
clone size: NA; D gene: TRBD2; J gene: TRBJ2-1; V gene: TRBV6-5; CDR3 DNA: TGTGCCAGCAGGGATAGCGGGGTACTCTGGCAGTTCTTC; CDR3 protein: CASRDSGVLWQFF
clone size: NA; D gene: TRBD1; J gene: TRBJ2-4; V gene: TRBV19; CDR3 DNA: TGTGCCAGTAGTATAGCCCAGGGGGAGGCCAAAAACATTCAGTACTTC; CDR3 protein: CASSIAQGEAKNIQYF
clone size: NA; D gene: TRBD2; J gene: TRBJ2-7; V gene: TRBV10-3; CDR3 DNA: TGTGCCATCAGACCGGGACTAGGCTTCGGGGAGCAGTACTTC; CDR3 protein: CAIRPGLGFGEQYF
clone size: NA; D gene: TRBD1; J gene: TRBJ2-7; V gene: TRBV18; CDR3 DNA: TGTGCCAGCTCACAGAACGGACAGGGCTACGAGCAGTACTTC; CDR3 protein: CASSQNGQGYEQYF
clone size: NA; D gene: NA; J gene: TRBJ2-5; V gene: TRBV29-1; CDR3 DNA: TGCAGCGTACGGTCAGGCGTGACCCAGTACTTC; CDR3 protein: CSVRSGVTQYF
clone size: NA; D gene: TRBD1; J gene: TRBJ1-1; V gene: TRBV18; CDR3 DNA: TGTGCCAGCTTCGCCAGGGGGCTAGGCACTGAAGCTTTCTTT; CDR3 protein: CASFARGLGTEAFF
clone size: NA; D gene: NA; J gene: TRBJ2-1; V gene: TRBV12-3/TRBV12-4; CDR3 DNA: TGTGCCAGCCAATTCTACAATGAGCAGTTCTTC; CDR3 protein: CASQFYNEQFF
clone size: NA; D gene: TRBD1; J gene: TRBJ1-2; V gene: TRBV18; CDR3 DNA: TGTGCCAGCTCACCTCCGGGACAGGGCTATGGCTACACCTTC; CDR3 protein: CASSPPGQGYGYTF
clone size: NA; D gene: NA; J gene: TRBJ2-5; V gene: TRBV11-2; CDR3 DNA: TGTGCCAGCAGCTTAGCTTCCGGACAGTCGAAAGAGACCCAGTACTTC; CDR3 protein: CASSLASGQSKETQYF
clone size: NA; D gene: NA; J gene: TRBJ2-3; V gene: TRBV30; CDR3 DNA: TGTGCCTGGGGCGGGTCAGGGCAGAGAGATACGCAGTATTTT; CDR3 protein: CAWGGSGQRDTQYF
clone size: few; D gene: NA; J gene: TRBJ2-7; V gene: TRBV19; CDR3 DNA: TGTGCCAGTAGGGGGCAGGGGAGCTCCTACGAGCAGTACTTC; CDR3 protein: CASRGQGSSYEQYF
clone size: NA; D gene: NA; J gene: TRBJ1-1; V gene: TRBV6-5; CDR3 DNA: TGTGCCAGCAGTAAGCCCGGACTCATGAACACTGAAGCTTTCTTT; CDR3 protein: CASSKPGLMNTEAFF
clone size: NA; D gene: NA; J gene: TRBJ2-3; V gene: TRBV6-5; CDR3 DNA: TGTGCCAGCAGTTACCCGGGCCAGGGAGATACGCAGTATTTT; CDR3 protein: CASSYPGQGDTQYF
clone size: NA; D gene: NA; J gene: TRBJ1-2; V gene: TRBV7-9; CDR3 DNA: TGTGCCAGCAGCTACAGTGGGGGGGGAGCGGTTGGCTACACCTTC; CDR3 protein: CASSYSGGGAVGYTF
clone size: NA; D gene: NA; J gene: TRBJ2-1; V gene: TRBV7-9; CDR3 DNA: TGTGCCAGCAGCTTCGGATCCGGGATCGAGCAGTTCTTC; CDR3 protein: CASSFGSGIEQFF
clone size: once; D gene: NA; J gene: TRBJ2-4; V gene: TRBV4-1; CDR3 DNA: TGCGCCAGCAGCCCTCAGGGTCTCGAACCCTTAGCCAAAAACATTCAGTACTTC; CDR3 protein: CASSPQGLEPLAKNIQYF
clone size: NA; D gene: NA; J gene: TRBJ2-1; V gene: TRBV4-1; CDR3 DNA: TGCGCCAGCAGCCAAGATCGTTTTGCGAGCCCCTACAATGAGCAGTTCTTC; CDR3 protein: CASSQDRFASPYNEQFF
clone size: NA; D gene: TRBD2; J gene: TRBJ2-7; V gene: TRBV3-1/TRBV3-2; CDR3 DNA: TGTGCCAGCAGCCCCTTAGCGGGAGGGCCCGTCGAGCAGTACTTC; CDR3 protein: CASSPLAGGPVEQYF
clone size: NA; D gene: NA; J gene: TRBJ1-1; V gene: TRBV7-2; CDR3 DNA: TGTGCCAGCAGCTTAACTGTGAACACTGAAGCTTTCTTT; CDR3 protein: CASSLTVNTEAFF
clone size: once; D gene: NA; J gene: TRBJ1-1; V gene: TRBV28; CDR3 DNA: TGTGCCAGCAGTTTCTCCGCAGGGAAGAACACTGAAGCTTTCTTT; CDR3 protein: CASSFSAGKNTEAFF
clone size: few; D gene: TRBD1; J gene: TRBJ1-1; V gene: TRBV19; CDR3 DNA: TGTGCCACACAGGGGGCGAGGAACACTGAAGCTTTCTTT; CDR3 protein: CATQGARNTEAFF
clone size: NA; D gene: NA; J gene: TRBJ1-1; V gene: TRBV18; CDR3 DNA: TGTGCCAGCTCACCGCTACCAGGGGACACTGAAGCTTTCTTT; CDR3 protein: CASSPLPGDTEAFF
clone size: NA; D gene: TRBD2; J gene: TRBJ2-1; V gene: TRBV19; CDR3 DNA: TGTGCCAGTAGTATACGGGGACTAGCGGGAGGCAATGAGCAGTTCTTC; CDR3 protein: CASSIRGLAGGNEQFF
clone size: once; D gene: NA; J gene: TRBJ2-2; V gene: TRBV24-1; CDR3 DNA: TGTGCCACCAGTGATACCCGAGGGCCTGACGGGGAGCTGTTTTTT; CDR3 protein: CATSDTRGPDGELFF
clone size: NA; D gene: NA; J gene: TRBJ1-1; V gene: TRBV7-9; CDR3 DNA: TGTGCCAGCAGCTTGGTGGGGAGGGTAAACACTGAAGCTTTCTTT; CDR3 protein: CASSLVGRVNTEAFF
clone size: NA; D gene: TRBD1; J gene: TRBJ1-1; V gene: TRBV7-9; CDR3 DNA: TGTGCCAGCAGCTTAGGTCCAGGGGGGACTGAAGCTTTCTTT; CDR3 protein: CASSLGPGGTEAFF
clone size: NA; D gene: TRBD1; J gene: TRBJ2-3; V gene: TRBV9; CDR3 DNA: TGTGCCAGCACAGGGGGCGCTTGGCCAGATACGCAGTATTTT; CDR3 protein: CASTGGAWPDTQYF
clone size: NA; D gene: NA; J gene: TRBJ2-3; V gene: TRBV5-1; CDR3 DNA: TGCGCCAGCAGCTTGGACCGACAGTACACAGATACGCAGTATTTT; CDR3 protein: CASSLDRQYTDTQYF
clone size: NA; D gene: TRBD1; J gene: TRBJ2-2; V gene: TRBV30; CDR3 DNA: TGTGCCTGGAAAGACAGGGATGTCACCGGGGAGCTGTTTTTT; CDR3 protein: CAWKDRDVTGELFF
clone size: NA; D gene: NA; J gene: TRBJ1-6; V gene: TRBV28; CDR3 DNA: TGTGCCAGCAGAAACAGGGTTACAAATTCACCCCTCCACTTT; CDR3 protein: CASRNRVTNSPLHF
clone size: NA; D gene: TRBD1; J gene: TRBJ1-5; V gene: TRBV10-2; CDR3 DNA: TGCGCCAGCGGGCAGGGGGCAGGGCAGCCCCAGCATTTT; CDR3 protein: CASGQGAGQPQHF
clone size: NA; D gene: NA; J gene: TRBJ2-1; V gene: TRBV30; CDR3 DNA: TGTGCGGGGGCCGGGGTGTGGAATGAGCAGTTCTTC; CDR3 protein: CAGAGVWNEQFF
clone size: NA; D gene: TRBD1; J gene: TRBJ2-2; V gene: TRBV5-7; CDR3 DNA: TGTGCCAGCAGCTTGACGGGACAGATGACCGGGGAGCTGTTTTTT; CDR3 protein: CASSLTGQMTGELFF
clone size: NA; D gene: NA; J gene: TRBJ1-2; V gene: TRBV6-1; CDR3 DNA: TGTGCCAGCAGACGACAGGAAGTTTCGCATGGCTACACCTTC; CDR3 protein: CASRRQEVSHGYTF
clone size: NA; D gene: NA; J gene: TRBJ2-7; V gene: TRBV11-2; CDR3 DNA: TGTGCCAGCAGCTCAGGGTCCTACGAGCAGTACTTC; CDR3 protein: CASSSGSYEQYF
clone size: NA; D gene: NA; J gene: TRBJ2-7; V gene: TRBV5-1; CDR3 DNA: TGCGCCAGCAGCTTGGAAGGCGGCATCGAGCAGTACTTC; CDR3 protein: CASSLEGGIEQYF
clone size: NA; D gene: TRBD2; J gene: TRBJ2-3; V gene: TRBV13; CDR3 DNA: TGTGCCAGCAGCTCAACTAGCGGGAGGAGGGGTACGCAGTATTTT; CDR3 protein: CASSSTSGRRGTQYF
clone size: NA; D gene: NA; J gene: TRBJ1-5; V gene: TRBV5-8; CDR3 DNA: TGTGCCAGCAGCCGAGGCCAGCCCCAGCATTTT; CDR3 protein: CASSRGQPQHF
clone size: few; D gene: NA; J gene: TRBJ2-7; V gene: TRBV5-1; CDR3 DNA: TGCGCCAGCAGCTTGGCCGGGGGAAACGAGCAGTACTTC; CDR3 protein: CASSLAGGNEQYF
clone size: NA; D gene: TRBD2; J gene: TRBJ2-1; V gene: TRBV28; CDR3 DNA: TGTGCCAGCAATAATATTCCCGGGACTAGCTCCTACAATGAGCAGTTCTTC; CDR3 protein: CASNNIPGTSSYNEQFF
clone size: NA; D gene: NA; J gene: TRBJ1-5; V gene: TRBV18; CDR3 DNA: TGTGCCAGCTCACCATCTCCTAAATCGGGAGGCAATCAGCCCCAGCATTTT; CDR3 protein: CASSPSPKSGGNQPQHF
clone size: NA; D gene: TRBD1; J gene: TRBJ2-7; V gene: TRBV2; CDR3 DNA: TGTGCCAGCAGTGAATCGACAGGGAGATACGAGCAGTACTTC; CDR3 protein: CASSESTGRYEQYF
clone size: NA; D gene: NA; J gene: TRBJ2-1; V gene: TRBV28; CDR3 DNA: TGTGCCAGCAGTTTAGGCTATGAGCAGTTCTTC; CDR3 protein: CASSLGYEQFF
clone size: NA; D gene: NA; J gene: TRBJ2-1; V gene: TRBV19; CDR3 DNA: TGTGCCAGTAGGGAGACGGGAGTCTCCTACAATGAGCAGTTCTTC; CDR3 protein: CASRETGVSYNEQFF
clone size: NA; D gene: TRBD1; J gene: TRBJ2-7; V gene: TRBV10-2; CDR3 DNA: TGCGCCAGCATCACGAGACCGGGACAGAGCTCCTACGAGCAGTACTTC; CDR3 protein: CASITRPGQSSYEQYF
clone size: few; D gene: NA; J gene: TRBJ1-5; V gene: TRBV3-1/TRBV3-2; CDR3 DNA: TGTGCCAGCAGCCAAGCCCCGGTTGGCAATCAGCCCCAGCATTTT; CDR3 protein: CASSQAPVGNQPQHF
clone size: NA; D gene: TRBD1; J gene: TRBJ2-3; V gene: TRBV12-3/TRBV12-4; CDR3 DNA: TGTGCCAGCAGGACAGGGTTGACAGATACGCAGTATTTT; CDR3 protein: CASRTGLTDTQYF
clone size: few; D gene: NA; J gene: TRBJ1-2; V gene: TRBV9; CDR3 DNA: TGTGCCAGCAGCGTACTGGTTCAGGATGGCTACACCTTC; CDR3 protein: CASSVLVQDGYTF
clone size: NA; D gene: TRBD2; J gene: TRBJ2-7; V gene: TRBV7-3; CDR3 DNA: TGTGCCAGCAGCTTAACGCCGCCGAGACTAGCGGGATCCTACGAGCAGTACTTC; CDR3 protein: CASSLTPPRLAGSYEQYF
clone size: NA; D gene: TRBD1; J gene: TRBJ2-1; V gene: TRBV7-9; CDR3 DNA: TGTGCCAGCACCACAGGGACAGCTGAGCAGTTCTTC; CDR3 protein: CASTTGTAEQFF
clone size: NA; D gene: TRBD1; J gene: TRBJ1-1; V gene: TRBV7-8; CDR3 DNA: TGTGCCAGCGGGACAGCGACCAACACTGAAGCTTTCTTT; CDR3 protein: CASGTATNTEAFF
clone size: NA; D gene: NA; J gene: TRBJ2-7; V gene: TRBV28; CDR3 DNA: TGTGCCACCGTGTCAGAGGGCTTAAACTACGAGCAGTACTTC; CDR3 protein: CATVSEGLNYEQYF
clone size: NA; D gene: NA; J gene: TRBJ2-2; V gene: TRBV27; CDR3 DNA: TGTGCCAGCAGTTTTACGGGAGCCACCGGGGAGCTGTTTTTT; CDR3 protein: CASSFTGATGELFF